The rows below give T cell receptor beta chains drawn from one sample of a study of shared clonotypes between healthy human individuals. This table comes from immunoSEQ multiplex PCR, and its TCRdb copy is limited to in-frame clones, with some not included. The data hold hundreds of thousands of clones, with 79% observed a single time. Material: PBMCs. The receptors were sampled from a woman in her forties in good health. Some clones in this sample may be carry-over from other donors' samples. CDR3s include the opening cysteine and the closing phenylalanine or tryptophan. D genes are given only for firm matches. The listing skips clone size in some rows; elsewhere it reads once, few, many or a size class.

>TRBD2|TRBV5-4|many|TRBJ2-1
CASSLKNEGGNEQFF
TGTGCCAGCAGCTTAAAAAACGAGGGAGGGAATGAGCAGTTCTTC
>TRBD2|TRBV12-5|-|TRBJ2-1
CASGNPGLADYNEQFF
TGTGCTAGTGGAAACCCCGGTCTAGCGGACTACAATGAGCAGTTCTTC
>TRBD1|TRBV9|-|TRBJ2-7
CASSAAGQGIEEQYF
TGTGCCAGCAGCGCCGCGGGACAGGGCATTGAGGAGCAGTACTTC
>-|TRBV11-2|-|TRBJ1-2
CASSPRGAAGEGYTF
TGTGCCAGCAGCCCGAGAGGGGCCGCTGGGGAGGGCTACACCTTC
>TRBD2|TRBV18|-|TRBJ2-1
CASSPTRLAGQIFSSYNEQFF
TGTGCCAGCTCACCGACCCGACTAGCGGGCCAAATATTTAGCTCCTACAATGAGCAGTTCTTC
>-|TRBV5-1|many|TRBJ1-1
CASSLGGAGTEAFF
TGCGCCAGCAGCTTGGGAGGGGCTGGCACTGAAGCTTTCTTT
>TRBD2|TRBV5-1|-|TRBJ2-3
CASTYGLAGGENTQYF
TGCGCCAGCACCTATGGACTAGCGGGAGGAGAGAATACGCAGTATTTT
>TRBD2|TRBV27|few|TRBJ2-7
CASSLLAGGYEQYF
TGTGCCAGCAGTTTACTAGCGGGAGGCTACGAGCAGTACTTC
>-|TRBV10-2|-|TRBJ1-3
CASSLQGFGNTIYF
TGCGCCAGCAGCTTACAGGGTTTTGGAAACACCATATATTTT
>-|TRBV30|-|TRBJ1-6
CAWSEGQSYNSPLHF
TGTGCCTGGAGTGAGGGGCAGAGTTATAATTCACCCCTCCACTTT
>-|TRBV27|-|TRBJ2-5
CASSFRVGETQYF
TGTGCCAGCAGTTTCAGGGTGGGCGAGACCCAGTACTTC
>TRBD1|TRBV28|-|TRBJ2-7
CASSGTGGTTYEQYF
TGTGCCAGCAGCGGGACAGGGGGGACGACCTACGAGCAGTACTTC
>TRBD1|TRBV7-3|-|TRBJ2-6
CASSLSWTGGANVLTF
TGTGCCAGCAGCTTAAGTTGGACAGGTGGGGCCAACGTCCTGACTTTC
>-|TRBV5-1|-|TRBJ1-1
CASSLAIAGNMNTEAFF
TGCGCCAGCAGCTTGGCCATAGCTGGGAACATGAACACTGAAGCTTTCTTT
>-|TRBV29-1|-|TRBJ2-7
CSVSWGGDEQYF
TGCAGCGTTAGTTGGGGGGGCGACGAGCAGTACTTC
>-|TRBV27|-|TRBJ2-1
CASSLVPGYNEQFF
TGTGCCAGCAGTCTAGTCCCCGGATACAATGAGCAGTTCTTC
>-|TRBV27|-|TRBJ1-2
CASSLGQGGNYGYTF
TGTGCCAGCAGTTTAGGTCAGGGTGGGAACTATGGCTACACCTTC
>TRBD2|TRBV28|-|TRBJ2-1
CASRRTSGKSSYNEQFF
TGTGCCAGCAGGCGGACTAGCGGGAAGAGCTCCTACAATGAGCAGTTCTTC
>-|TRBV7-9|once|TRBJ2-1
CASSSLGGEQFF
TGTGCCAGCAGTTCCCTCGGGGGTGAGCAGTTCTTC
>-|TRBV7-8|-|TRBJ1-5
CASSSMTGISQPQHF
TGTGCCAGCAGCTCGATGACAGGTATTTCGCAGCCCCAGCATTTT
>TRBD1|TRBV19|-|TRBJ1-1
CASSIDRDSEAFF
TGTGCCAGTAGTATAGATCGGGACAGCGAAGCTTTCTTT
>TRBD1|TRBV6-5|few|TRBJ1-1
CASIPTGEVRAFF
TGTGCCAGCATTCCGACAGGGGAGGTGAGAGCTTTCTTT
>TRBD1|TRBV7-8|-|TRBJ2-7
CASSPPGGYEQYF
TGTGCCAGCAGCCCCCCAGGGGGCTACGAGCAGTACTTC
>TRBD2|TRBV5-4|-|TRBJ2-6
CASSSPTGTTGANVLTF
TGTGCCAGCAGCTCCCCGACCGGGACTACTGGGGCCAACGTCCTGACTTTC
>-|TRBV7-9|-|TRBJ2-1
CASSLTTPNEQFF
TGTGCCAGCAGCTTAACTACCCCCAATGAGCAGTTCTTC
>-|TRBV14|-|TRBJ2-7
CASSQRPGRPSSYEQYF
TGTGCCAGCAGCCAGCGCCCTGGACGGCCGAGCTCCTACGAGCAGTACTTC
>TRBD1|TRBV9|-|TRBJ1-1
CASSVDGTVEAFF
TGTGCCAGCAGCGTAGACGGGACAGTAGAAGCTTTCTTT
>-|TRBV30|-|TRBJ1-6
CAWSVIITDYNSPLHF
TGTGCCTGGAGTGTAATCATTACGGACTATAATTCACCCCTCCACTTT
>-|TRBV7-2|-|TRBJ2-7
CASRGGPYEQYF
TGTGCCAGCAGGGGGGGACCCTACGAGCAGTACTTC
>-|TRBV5-1|-|TRBJ2-1
CASSLGHIYSGGYEQFF
TGCGCCAGCAGCTTAGGCCATATCTATTCTGGGGGGTATGAGCAGTTCTTC
>-|TRBV4-2|-|TRBJ1-2
CASSQDPAGAGGYTF
TGTGCCAGCAGCCAAGATCCGGCAGGGGCTGGGGGCTACACCTTC
>TRBD2|TRBV28|-|TRBJ2-5
CASSPSLAGYRETQYF
TGTGCCAGCAGTCCTTCACTAGCGGGATACCGAGAGACCCAGTACTTC
>-|TRBV6-1|-|TRBJ2-6
CATHSSGANVLTF
TGTGCCACACATAGCTCTGGGGCCAACGTCCTGACCTTC
>TRBD2|TRBV27|-|TRBJ2-7
CASSLGTSGSYEQYF
TGTGCCAGCAGTCTCGGGACTAGCGGCTCCTACGAGCAGTACTTC
>-|TRBV18|-|TRBJ2-4
CASSPTYGTENIQYF
TGTGCCAGCTCACCAACATATGGGACGGAAAACATTCAGTACTTC
>-|TRBV11-2|-|TRBJ2-5
CASSQGPQETQYF
TGTGCCAGCAGTCAGGGACCTCAAGAGACCCAGTACTTC
>TRBD1|TRBV10-1|-|TRBJ2-7
CASSGGQSGTGYEQYF
TGCGCCAGCAGTGGGGGACAGTCGGGAACAGGCTACGAGCAGTACTTC
>TRBD2|TRBV5-1|-|TRBJ2-2
CASSLGLALNPTGELFF
TGCGCCAGCAGCTTGGGACTAGCGCTAAACCCCACCGGGGAGCTGTTTTTT
>TRBD1|TRBV25-1|few|TRBJ1-1
CASRQGITEAFF
TGTGCCAGCAGACAGGGGATCACTGAAGCTTTCTTT
>-|TRBV7-8|-|TRBJ1-1
CASSFQMNTEAFF
TGTGCCAGCAGCTTCCAAATGAACACTGAAGCTTTCTTT
>-|TRBV11-1|-|TRBJ2-7
CASSPSGRVTHEQYF
TGTGCCAGCAGCCCTTCGGGCAGGGTAACCCACGAGCAGTACTTC
>-|TRBV30|once|TRBJ2-1
CAWSPGPLNEQFF
TGTGCCTGGAGCCCCGGACCTCTCAATGAGCAGTTCTTC
>-|TRBV6-6|-|TRBJ2-3
CASSYSYGDTQYF
TGTGCCAGCAGTTACTCGTACGGGGATACGCAGTATTTT
>TRBD2|TRBV6-5|-|TRBJ2-1
CATPSGRVDYNEQFF
TGTGCCACCCCTAGCGGCAGGGTTGATTACAATGAGCAGTTCTTC
>TRBD2|TRBV5-1|-|TRBJ2-3
CASGSGRASNTDTQYF
TGCGCCAGCGGAAGCGGGAGGGCCTCGAACACAGATACGCAGTATTTT
>-|TRBV5-1|-|TRBJ1-3
CASSGTGSDGNTIYF
TGCGCCAGCAGCGGCACAGGGTCTGATGGAAACACCATATATTTT
>TRBD1|TRBV2|few|TRBJ1-4
CASSTSQGSHEKLFF
TGTGCCAGCAGTACGTCACAGGGGAGTCATGAAAAACTGTTTTTT
>TRBD1|TRBV18|-|TRBJ1-5
CASSPGQGAVQPQHF
TGTGCCAGCTCACCAGGACAGGGGGCCGTTCAGCCCCAGCATTTT
>TRBD2|TRBV7-3|-|TRBJ2-5
CASSLIAGGPQETQYF
TGTGCCAGCAGCTTAATAGCGGGAGGGCCCCAAGAGACCCAGTACTTC